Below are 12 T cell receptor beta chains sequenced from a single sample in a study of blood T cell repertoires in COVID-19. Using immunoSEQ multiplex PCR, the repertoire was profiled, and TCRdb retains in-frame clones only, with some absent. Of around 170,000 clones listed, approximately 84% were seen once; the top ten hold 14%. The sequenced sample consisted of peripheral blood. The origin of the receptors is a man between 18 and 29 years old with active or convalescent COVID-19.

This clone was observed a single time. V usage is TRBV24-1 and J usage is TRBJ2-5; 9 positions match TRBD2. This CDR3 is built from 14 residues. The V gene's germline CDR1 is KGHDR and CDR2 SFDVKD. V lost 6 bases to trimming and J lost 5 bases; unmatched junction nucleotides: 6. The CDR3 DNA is TGTGCCACCAGTAGTAGCGGGAGTCTGGAGACCCAGTACTTC. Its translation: CATSSSGSLETQYF.

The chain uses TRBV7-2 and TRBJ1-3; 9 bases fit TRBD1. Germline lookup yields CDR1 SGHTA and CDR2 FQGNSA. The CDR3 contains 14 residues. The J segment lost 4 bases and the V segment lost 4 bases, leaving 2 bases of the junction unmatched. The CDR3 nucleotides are TGTGCCAGCAGCTCGGGACAGGGAGGAAACACCATATATTTT. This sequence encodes CASSSGQGGNTIYF.

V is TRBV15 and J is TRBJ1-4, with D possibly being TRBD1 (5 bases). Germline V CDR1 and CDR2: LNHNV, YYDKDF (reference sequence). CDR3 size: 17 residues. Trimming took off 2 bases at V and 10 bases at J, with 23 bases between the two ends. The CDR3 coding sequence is TGTGCCACCAGCAGAAACCAGCGCGGGACCTCGGGTGGAAAACTGTTTTTT. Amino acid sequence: CATSRNQRGTSGGKLFF.

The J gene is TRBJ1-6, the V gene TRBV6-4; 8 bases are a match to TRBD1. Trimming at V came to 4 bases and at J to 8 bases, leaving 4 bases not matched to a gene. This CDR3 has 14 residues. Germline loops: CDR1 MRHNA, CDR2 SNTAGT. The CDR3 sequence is CASSAGTGYSPLHF. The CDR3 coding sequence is TGTGCCAGCAGTGCCGGGACAGGCTATTCACCCCTCCACTTT.

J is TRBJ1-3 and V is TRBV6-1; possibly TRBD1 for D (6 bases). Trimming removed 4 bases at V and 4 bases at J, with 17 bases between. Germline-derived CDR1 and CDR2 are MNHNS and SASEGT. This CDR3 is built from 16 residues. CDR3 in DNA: TGTGCCAGCAGTGCCCACCGGGACACGGCGGGAAACACCATATATTTT. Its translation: CASSAHRDTAGNTIYF.

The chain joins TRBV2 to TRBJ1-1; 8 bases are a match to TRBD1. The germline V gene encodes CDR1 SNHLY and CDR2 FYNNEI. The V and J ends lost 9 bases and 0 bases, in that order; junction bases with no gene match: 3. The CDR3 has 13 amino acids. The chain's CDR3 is CASRTGMNTEAFF. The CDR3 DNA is TGTGCCAGTCGGACAGGGATGAACACTGAAGCTTTCTTT.

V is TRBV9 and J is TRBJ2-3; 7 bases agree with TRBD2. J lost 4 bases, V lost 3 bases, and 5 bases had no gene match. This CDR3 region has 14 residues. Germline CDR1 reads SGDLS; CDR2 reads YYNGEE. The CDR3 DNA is TGTGCCAGCAGCGCTATGCGGGGGTCAGATACGCAGTATTTT. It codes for CASSAMRGSDTQYF.

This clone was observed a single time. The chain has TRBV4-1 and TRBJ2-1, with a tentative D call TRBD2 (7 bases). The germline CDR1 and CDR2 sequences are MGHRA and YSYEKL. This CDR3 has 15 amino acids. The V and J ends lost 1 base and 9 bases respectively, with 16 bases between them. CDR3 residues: CASSQVGRGVGEQFF. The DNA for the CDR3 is TGCGCCAGCAGCCAAGTGGGGAGGGGGGTAGGTGAGCAGTTCTTC.

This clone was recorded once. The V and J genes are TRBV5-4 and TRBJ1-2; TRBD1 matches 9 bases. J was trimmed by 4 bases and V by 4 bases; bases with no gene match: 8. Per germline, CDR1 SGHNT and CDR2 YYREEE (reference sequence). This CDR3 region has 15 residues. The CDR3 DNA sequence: TGTGCCAGCAGCAGGAACGGACAGGGGTTCTATGGCTACACCTTC. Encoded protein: CASSRNGQGFYGYTF.

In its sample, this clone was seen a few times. CDR3 sequence: CASRPGTGASPLHF. The DNA of the CDR3 is TGTGCCAGCAGGCCCGGGACAGGGGCCTCACCCCTCCACTTT. The chain joins TRBV28 to TRBJ1-6; 10 nucleotides line up with TRBD1. This CDR3 region has 14 residues. The J segment lost 10 bases and the V segment lost 6 bases, leaving 6 bases of the junction unmatched. Germline CDR1 MDHEN, CDR2 SYDVKM.

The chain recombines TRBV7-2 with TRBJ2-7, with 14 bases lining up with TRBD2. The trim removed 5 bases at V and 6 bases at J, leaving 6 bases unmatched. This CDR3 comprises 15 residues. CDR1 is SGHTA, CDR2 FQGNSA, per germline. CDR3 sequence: CASSPTSGREGEQYF. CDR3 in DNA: TGTGCCAGCAGCCCGACTAGCGGGAGGGAGGGCGAGCAGTACTTC.

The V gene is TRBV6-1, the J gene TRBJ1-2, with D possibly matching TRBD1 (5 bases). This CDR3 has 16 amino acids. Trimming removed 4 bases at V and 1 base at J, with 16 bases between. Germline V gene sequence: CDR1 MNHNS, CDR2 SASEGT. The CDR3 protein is CASSGPPTGINYGYTF. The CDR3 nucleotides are TGTGCCAGCAGTGGACCCCCTACAGGAATTAACTATGGCTACACCTTC.